The 11 T cell receptor beta chains reported below all come from one sample, sequenced in a study of cytomegalovirus exposure and HLA in healthy donors. PCR involved 60 Vbeta and 13 Jbeta primers. TCRdb's table, derived via immunoSEQ multiplex PCR, lists solely in-frame clones and lacks some. The sample has roughly 150,000 clones, roughly 82% seen once. Sequencing used PBMCs. The receptors stem from a male donor in good health and CMV-seronegative.

The J gene is TRBJ1-5, the V gene TRBV10-2; 7 nucleotides agree with TRBD1. Germline V gene sequence: CDR1 WSHSY, CDR2 SAAADI. The CDR3 consists of 17 residues. V gave up 6 bases and J gave up 4 bases; unmatched junction bases: 15. Here the CDR3 reads CASSPTGLGPRNQPQHF. Written as DNA, the CDR3 is TGCGCCAGCAGCCCGACAGGGTTGGGCCCCCGAAATCAGCCCCAGCATTTT.

This sequence joins TRBV5-1 and TRBJ2-7; 11 positions agree with TRBD2. V lost 4 bases, J lost 5 bases, and 20 bases stayed unmatched. The CDR3 loop spans 19 amino acids. Germline V gives CDR1 SGHRS, CDR2 YFSETQ. In DNA form, the CDR3 reads TGCGCCAGCAGCGGCCCCGGGACTAGCGGAACTGGGAGAGGCGACGAGCAGTACTTC. This gives the protein CASSGPGTSGTGRGDEQYF.

The chain is built from TRBV2 and TRBJ2-3; 11 bases match TRBD2. The CDR3 is 15 amino acids. Looked up from germline, CDR1 is SNHLY and CDR2 is FYNNEI. J lost 2 bases, V lost 6 bases, and 4 bases had no gene match. The CDR3 DNA reads as TGTGCCAGCAGCCCTAGCGGGGGGACCACAGATACGCAGTATTTT. It translates to CASSPSGGTTDTQYF.

The rearrangement joins TRBV7-9 to TRBJ2-7, with 7 bases aligning to TRBD2. This CDR3 is 14 amino acids long. The germline gives CDR1 SEHNR, CDR2 FQNEAQ (reference sequence). Trimming cost V 5 bases and J 0 bases; bases outside gene matches: 4. The CDR3 reads CASSGPGGSYEQYF. The CDR3 nucleotides are TGTGCCAGCAGCGGACCGGGAGGCTCCTACGAGCAGTACTTC.

The chain carries TRBV7-3 and TRBJ2-1; D is unclear. This CDR3 region has 13 residues. V lost 1 base and J lost 8, with 9 bases in between. Germline V gene lookup returns CDR1 SGHTA and CDR2 FQGTGA. The CDR3 loop reads CASSLNRVDEQFF. CDR3 sequence (DNA): TGTGCCAGCAGCTTAAATCGGGTCGATGAGCAGTTCTTC.

This clone was observed a handful of times. V and J are TRBV5-8 and TRBJ1-6; 9 bases align to TRBD1. Germline CDR1 is SGHTS and CDR2 is YDEGEE. Losses at the gene ends were 5 bases for V and 2 bases for J; bases not matched to a gene: 5. CDR3 length: 16 amino acids. Here the CDR3 DNA reads TGTGCCAGCAGAACCGGGACAGGGACCTATAATTCACCCCTCCACTTT. Protein sequence: CASRTGTGTYNSPLHF.

The rearrangement uses TRBV9 and TRBJ2-3; 14 nucleotides agree with TRBD2. Germline V lookup: CDR1 SGDLS, CDR2 YYNGEE. The CDR3 is made up of 18 amino acids. The ends lost 0 bases at V and 4 bases at J; junction bases unmatched: 7. DNA of the CDR3: TGTGCCAGCAGCGTAGGACTAGCGGGAGGGCCGAGGGCAGATACGCAGTATTTT. Encoded protein: CASSVGLAGGPRADTQYF.

This clone was counted only a few times. At one of its ends the junction is not consistent with the germline gene, which may arise from a read error. The chain recombines TRBV7-9 with TRBJ1-5; D is undetermined. The germline V gene has CDR1 SEHNR and CDR2 FQNEAQ (reference sequence). The CDR3 sequence is 17 residues long. The CDR3 loop reads CSSSLEATGKGNQPQHF. CDR3 sequence (DNA): TGTTCCAGCAGCTTAGAGGCGACGGGAAAGGGTAATCAGCCCCAGCATTTT. Full variable domain (outside the CDR3, taken from reference TRBV7-9 and TRBJ1-5): DTGVSQNPRHKITKRGQNVTFRCDPISEHNRLYWYRQTLGQGPEFLTYFQNEAQLEKSRLLSDRFSAERPKGSFSTLEIQRTEQGDSAMYLCSSSLEATGKGNQPQHFGDGTRLSIL.

The chain combines TRBV7-2 with TRBJ2-7; D possibly corresponds to TRBD2 (5 bases). The CDR3 runs 14 residues. V shed 5 bases and J shed 1 base, with 12 bases lying between them. Per the germline V gene, CDR1 is SGHTA and CDR2 is FQGNSA. Here the CDR3 DNA reads TGTGCCAGCAGCCCTAGCACAGCTTCCTACGAGCAGTACTTC. The encoded protein is CASSPSTASYEQYF.

The V call is TRBV11-2, the J call TRBJ2-7, with TRBD1 identical over 9 bases. Germline V gene data show CDR1 as SGHAT and CDR2 as FQNNGV. The J segment lost 4 bases and the V segment lost 5 bases, leaving 6 bases of the junction unmatched. The CDR3 is 14 residues long. The CDR3 reads CASSLQTGGYEQYF. CDR3 sequence (DNA): TGTGCCAGCAGCCTCCAGACAGGGGGTTACGAGCAGTACTTC.

Points on this clone: A junction boundary mismatches the germline segment, possibly from a read error. V is TRBV7-9 and J is TRBJ1-6; D ambiguous. CDR1 is SEHNR, CDR2 FQNEAQ, per germline (reference sequence). The CDR3 has 12 residues. The CDR3 region has the DNA TGTTCCAGCAGGCCGGGTAATTCACCCCTCCACTTT. Amino acids: CSSRPGNSPLHF. Supplemented by reference TRBV7-9 and TRBJ1-6, the full variable domain reads DTGVSQNPRHKITKRGQNVTFRCDPISEHNRLYWYRQTLGQGPEFLTYFQNEAQLEKSRLLSDRFSAERPKGSFSTLEIQRTEQGDSAMYLCSSRPGNSPLHFGNGTRLTVT.